This T cell receptor beta chain is drawn from a study of cytomegalovirus exposure and HLA in healthy donors. Note on this clone: The target antigen is unknown.

The CDR3 is 15 residues long. Germline V CDR1 and CDR2: SNHLY, FYNNEI. The ends lost 5 bases at V and 0 bases at J; junction bases unmatched: 4. The PCR contained 60 Vbeta and 13 Jbeta primers. The method was immunoSEQ multiplex PCR; TCRdb's version includes in-frame clones alone and lacks a portion of them. This table has some 120,000 clones, roughly 80% appearing once. Whereas donors were nominally healthy upon sampling, unrecorded immune exposures were probable. Points from the study as a whole: Sequencing artifact likely explains a cluster of highly shared sequence variants.

The V gene is TRBV2, the J gene TRBJ2-1, with 7 bases fitting TRBD2. The TCR originated in a male donor in good health and CMV-seronegative. Source material: PBMCs. CDR3 DNA: TGTGCCAGCAGTTCCCTAGCGGCCTCCTACAATGAGCAGTTCTTC. This sequence encodes CASSSLAASYNEQFF.